The next 10 T cell receptor beta chains were all read from a single sample in a study of OX40 agonist ivuxolimab in advanced cancers. Produced via immunoSEQ multiplex PCR; TCRdb's table is partial and in-frame only. The sample comprises about 52,000 clones, 70% to 90% of which are singletons, and around 15% rests with the top ten. This material consisted of CD4+ or CD8+ T cells sorted from blood, taken in a trial of the OX40 agonist ivuxolimab. The source of these receptors is an adult with an advanced solid tumor such as melanoma, head and neck, liver or kidney cancer.

The V gene is TRBV6-1, the J gene TRBJ2-7; D is undetermined. The germline V gene has CDR1 MNHNS and CDR2 SASEGT. The V gene lost 5 bases and the J gene lost 4 bases, with 15 bases spanning the gap. The CDR3 is 14 amino acids. The CDR3 sequence is CASSPRFPGYEQYF. CDR3 DNA: TGTGCCAGCAGTCCCCGATTTCCCGGATACGAGCAGTACTTC.

This rearrangement joins TRBV5-1 to TRBJ2-7; no clear D gene. The ends were cut back, 0 bases at V and 3 bases at J, with 10 bases in the middle. From germline, CDR1 is SGHRS and CDR2 YFSETQ. The length of the CDR3 is 14 residues. CDR3 in amino acids: CASSLEYMDYEQYF. Written as DNA, the CDR3 is TGCGCCAGCAGCTTGGAGTACATGGACTACGAGCAGTACTTC.

The CDR3 spells CASSQDRQRSSYEQYF. The CDR3 nucleotides read TGCGCCAGCAGCCAAGATCGACAGCGAAGCTCCTACGAGCAGTACTTC. The gene calls are TRBV4-1 and TRBJ2-5; tentative D call: TRBD1 (5 bases). The DNA end is a closer match to TRBJ2-7, so the J assignment may be wrong. The CDR3 length is 16 residues. Per germline, CDR1 MGHRA and CDR2 YSYEKL.

The V and J genes are TRBV4-1 and TRBJ1-2, with TRBD1 as a possible D gene (6 bases). The CDR3 runs to 15 residues. Germline loops: CDR1 MGHRA, CDR2 YSYEKL. V gave up 1 base and J gave up 4 bases, with 13 bases separating them. The CDR3 sequence is CASSQVGGAGYGYTF. DNA for the CDR3: TGCGCCAGCAGCCAAGTTGGGGGCGCGGGCTATGGCTACACCTTC.

The J gene is TRBJ2-7, the V gene TRBV5-1, with D possibly TRBD1 on 6 matching bases. Germline-derived CDR1 and CDR2 are SGHRS and YFSETQ. This CDR3 has 14 residues. V shed 5 bases and J shed 1 base, with 13 bases lying between them. Here the CDR3 reads CASSRNDRSYEQYF. CDR3 bases: TGCGCCAGCAGTAGGAACGACAGGTCCTACGAGCAGTACTTC. Looking up the rest from reference TRBV5-1 and TRBJ2-7 gives the full variable domain: KAGVTQTPRYLIKTRGQQVTLSCSPISGHRSVSWYQQTPGQGLQFLFEYFSETQRNKGNFPGRFSGRQFSNSRSEMNVSTLELGDSALYLCASSRNDRSYEQYFGPGTRLTVT.

This clone has a single count. V is TRBV2 and J is TRBJ1-1; a weak D match, TRBD1 (5 bases). The CDR3 totals 13 residues. V shed 3 bases and J shed 2 bases, with 7 bases lying between them. The V gene's germline CDR1 is SNHLY and CDR2 FYNNEI. The chain's CDR3 is CASSERGNTEAFF. The CDR3 bases are TGTGCCAGCAGTGAGAGGGGTAACACTGAAGCTTTCTTT.

This chain connects TRBV2 to TRBJ2-7; possible D gene TRBD1, 6 bases. The CDR3 is made up of 12 amino acids. Per the germline V gene, CDR1 is SNHLY and CDR2 is FYNNEI. The V and J ends lost 7 bases and 4 bases respectively, with 11 bases between them. The CDR3 is CASKGHPYEQYF. CDR3 in DNA: TGTGCCAGCAAGGGACACCCTTACGAGCAGTACTTC.

This clone was observed once. V usage is TRBV2 and J usage is TRBJ2-7; possible D gene TRBD2, 5 bases. Germline assignment: CDR1 SNHLY and CDR2 FYNNEI. V was trimmed by 8 bases and J by 1 base, leaving 9 bases between them. CDR3 length: 12 residues. The DNA for the CDR3 is TGTGCCAGCCTAGGGAGTTCCTACGAGCAGTACTTC. It specifies CASLGSSYEQYF.

CDR3 loop: CASSYGENYEQYF. The CDR3 DNA is TGTGCCAGCAGCTACGGGGAAAACTACGAGCAGTACTTC. The V gene is TRBV5-6, the J gene TRBJ2-7; D possibly corresponds to TRBD2 (5 bases). With 3 bases removed from V and 3 bases from J, the gap between germline ends came to 10 bases. The CDR3 is made up of 13 amino acids. Germline V CDR1 and CDR2: SGHDT, YYEEEE.

The chain uses TRBV14 and TRBJ1-1; TRBD1 agrees at 7 bases. Germline CDR1 reads SGHDN; CDR2 reads FVKESK. There are 13 residues in the CDR3. Trimming cost V 4 bases and J 9 bases; bases outside gene matches: 8. The CDR3, as DNA: TGTGCCAGCAGCCCACAGGGGCGCTTGCAAGCTTTCTTT. Protein: CASSPQGRLQAFF.